There are a few counts of the clone carrying this T cell receptor (beta chain). This specimen belongs to a study of lymphopenia after photon versus proton radiotherapy. Data came from immunoSEQ multiplex PCR; TCRdb stores just in-frame clones and leaves some out. The sample holds over 4,500 clones, more than 70% seen once. With 4 bases clipped from V and 7 bases from J, the junction kept 12 bases outside the gene matches. There are 16 residues in the CDR3. Germline V CDR1 and CDR2: MNHEY, SMNVEV (reference sequence). The TCR comes from a man aged 80 or over with cholangiocarcinoma. This specimen consisted of peripheral blood, obtained from a patient treated with photon-based radiotherapy. The gene calls are TRBV27 and TRBJ2-1; 8 nucleotides match TRBD2. The CDR3 DNA reads TGTGCCAGCAGTTCCCAGGGGCGGGGGGCCAAGAATGAGCAGTTCTTC. Protein sequence: CASSSQGRGAKNEQFF.